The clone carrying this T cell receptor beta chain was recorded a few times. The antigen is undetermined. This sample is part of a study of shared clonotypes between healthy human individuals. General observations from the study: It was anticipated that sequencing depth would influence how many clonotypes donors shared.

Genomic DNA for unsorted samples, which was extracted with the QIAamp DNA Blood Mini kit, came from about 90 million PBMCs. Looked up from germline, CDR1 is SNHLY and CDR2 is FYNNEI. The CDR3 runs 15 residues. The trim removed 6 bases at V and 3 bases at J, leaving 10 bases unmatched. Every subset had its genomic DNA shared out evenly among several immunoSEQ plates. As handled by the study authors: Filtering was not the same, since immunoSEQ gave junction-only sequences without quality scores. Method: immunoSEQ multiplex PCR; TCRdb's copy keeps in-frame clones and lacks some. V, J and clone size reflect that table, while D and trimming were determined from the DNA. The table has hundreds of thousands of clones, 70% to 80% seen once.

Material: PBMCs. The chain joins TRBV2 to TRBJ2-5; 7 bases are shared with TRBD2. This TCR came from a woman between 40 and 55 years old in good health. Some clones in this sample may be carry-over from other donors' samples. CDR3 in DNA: TGTGCCAGCAGGGCTAGCGGCCACCCCGAAGAGACCCAGTACTTC. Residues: CASRASGHPEETQYF.